The clone carrying this T cell receptor (beta chain) has only one observation. Its antigen is currently unknown. Generated by immunoSEQ multiplex PCR, the TCRdb table keeps only in-frame clones and is missing some. This repertoire shows about 16,000 clones, just over 85% found once; its top ten account for roughly 6%. The data were obtained in a study of T cell repertoires in ileal Crohn's disease. For the study at large: Operated complications were stricturing disease (roughly 61%) and penetrating disease (roughly 39%). Findings and limits, study-wide: Compared with non-smokers, active smokers at surgery showed more clonal expansions. Endoscopic recurrence occurred in every patient whose clonality exceeded 26.8%. Mucosal expansions were suggested to be mainly CD8 T cells.

The TCR was taken from an adult with Crohn's disease. The source material was ileal tissue.

CDR3 protein: CASSSGLAVQETQYF. In DNA form, the CDR3 reads TGCGCCAGCAGCTCGGGACTAGCTGTCCAAGAGACCCAGTACTTC. The J gene is TRBJ2-5, the V gene TRBV5-1; the match to TRBD2 covers 9 bases. The CDR3 is made up of 15 amino acids. Unmatched junction bases numbered 4, after V lost 3 bases and J lost 1 base. Germline-derived CDR1 and CDR2 are SGHRS and YFSETQ.